This T cell receptor beta chain is from a study of memory CD4+ T cells and cytomegalovirus serostatus. The study, taken as a whole, reports: The CMV-associated TCR signature appears largely within the CD4+ memory repertoire.

Germline CDR1 MNHNY, CDR2 SVGAGI (reference sequence). The CDR3 contains 12 residues. V dropped 6 bases and J dropped 9 bases, with 12 bases sitting between them. Concerning this clone itself: Its antigen is not known.

The sort gate was single viable CD3+CD4+CD8-CD45RO+ cells for memory CD4+ T cells. CMV serostatus came from serum IgG against pp150, pp28, p38, p52. As originally analysed: Out-of-frame sequences were removed, leaving 2 million to 2.5 million distinct TCRbeta sequences. Only in-frame clones appear in the TCRdb table, and some are missing; sequencing was by immunoSEQ multiplex PCR. V and J calls and clone size are as listed in that table; D and trimming were resolved from the DNA. This table holds tens of thousands of clones, about three quarters found once. The receptor's source is an adult in good health and CMV-seropositive. The sample consisted of memory CD4+ T cells from blood. The V gene is TRBV6-6, the J gene TRBJ2-1, with D maybe TRBD1 (5 bases). The CDR3: CASSPDSREQFF. CDR3 sequence (DNA): TGTGCCAGCAGCCCCGACAGTCGTGAGCAGTTCTTC.